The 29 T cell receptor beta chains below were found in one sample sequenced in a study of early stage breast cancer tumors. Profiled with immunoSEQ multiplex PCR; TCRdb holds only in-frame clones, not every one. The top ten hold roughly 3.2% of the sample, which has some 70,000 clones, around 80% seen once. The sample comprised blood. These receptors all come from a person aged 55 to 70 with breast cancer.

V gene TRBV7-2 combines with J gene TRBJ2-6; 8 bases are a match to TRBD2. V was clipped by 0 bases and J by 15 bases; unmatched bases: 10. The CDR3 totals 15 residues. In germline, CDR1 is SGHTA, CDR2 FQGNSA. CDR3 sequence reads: CASSLASSGRLALTF. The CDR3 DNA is TGTGCCAGCAGCTTAGCGTCTAGCGGGCGGTTGGCCCTGACTTTC.

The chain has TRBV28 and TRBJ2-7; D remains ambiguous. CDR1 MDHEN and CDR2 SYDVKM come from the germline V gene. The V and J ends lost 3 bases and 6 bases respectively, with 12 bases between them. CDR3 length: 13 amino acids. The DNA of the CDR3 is TGTGCCAGCAGTTTGACCAACGGCGGCGAGCAGTACTTC. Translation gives CASSLTNGGEQYF.

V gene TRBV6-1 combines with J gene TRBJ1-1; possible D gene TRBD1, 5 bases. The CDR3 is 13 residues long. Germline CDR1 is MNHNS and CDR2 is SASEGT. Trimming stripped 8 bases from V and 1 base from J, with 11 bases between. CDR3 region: CASRRQTNTEAFF. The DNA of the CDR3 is TGTGCCAGCCGCAGACAGACGAACACTGAAGCTTTCTTT.

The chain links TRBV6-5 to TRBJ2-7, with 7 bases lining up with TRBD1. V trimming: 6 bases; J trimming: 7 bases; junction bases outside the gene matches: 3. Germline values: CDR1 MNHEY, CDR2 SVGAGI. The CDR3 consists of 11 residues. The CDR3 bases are TGTGCCAGCAGGTCGACAGGGGAGCAGTACTTC. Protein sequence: CASRSTGEQYF.

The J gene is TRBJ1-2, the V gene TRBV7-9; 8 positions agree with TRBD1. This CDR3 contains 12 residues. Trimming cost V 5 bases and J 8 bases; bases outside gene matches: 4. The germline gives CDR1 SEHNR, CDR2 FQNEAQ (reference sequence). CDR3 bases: TGTGCCAGCAGCCAAGGGACAGGCGGCTACACCTTC. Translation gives CASSQGTGGYTF.

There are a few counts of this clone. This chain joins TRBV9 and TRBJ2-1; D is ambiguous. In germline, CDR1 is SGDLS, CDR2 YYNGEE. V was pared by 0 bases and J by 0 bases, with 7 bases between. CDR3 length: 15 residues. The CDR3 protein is CASSVEYPSYNEQFF. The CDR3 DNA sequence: TGTGCCAGCAGCGTAGAATACCCCTCCTACAATGAGCAGTTCTTC.

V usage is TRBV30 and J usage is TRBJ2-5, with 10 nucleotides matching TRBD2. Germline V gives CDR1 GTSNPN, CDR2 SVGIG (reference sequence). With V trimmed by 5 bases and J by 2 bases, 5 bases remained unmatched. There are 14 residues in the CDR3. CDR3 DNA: TGTGCCTGGGAGACTAGCGGGCGGCAAGAGACCCAGTACTTC. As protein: CAWETSGRQETQYF. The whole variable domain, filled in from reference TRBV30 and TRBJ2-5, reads SQTIHQWPATLVQPVGSPLSLECTVEGTSNPNLYWYRQAAGRGLQLLFYSVGIGQISSEVPQNLSASRPQDRQFILSSKKLLLSDSGFYLCAWETSGRQETQYFGPGTRLLVL.

The CDR3 here is CASSFGGTDTQYF. The CDR3, as DNA: TGTGCCAGCAGCTTTGGGGGCACAGATACGCAGTATTTT. The chain employs TRBV9 and TRBJ2-3; D uncertain. The CDR3 has 13 amino acids. Germline V gene lookup returns CDR1 SGDLS and CDR2 YYNGEE. Trimming removed 4 bases from V and 1 base from J, with 7 bases in between.

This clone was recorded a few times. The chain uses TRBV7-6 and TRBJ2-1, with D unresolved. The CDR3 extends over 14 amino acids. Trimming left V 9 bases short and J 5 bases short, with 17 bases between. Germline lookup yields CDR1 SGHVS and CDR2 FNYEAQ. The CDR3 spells CASKAETHNNEQFF. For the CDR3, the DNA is TGTGCCAGTAAGGCGGAGACCCATAACAATGAGCAGTTCTTC.

The CDR3 DNA reads as TGCGCCAGCAGCTGGGGGCCTAGCGGGAACACCGGGGAGCTGTTTTTT. This gives the protein CASSWGPSGNTGELFF. V and J are TRBV5-1 and TRBJ2-2, with TRBD2 as a possible D gene (7 bases). This CDR3 comprises 16 residues. The germline CDR1 and CDR2 sequences are SGHRS and YFSETQ. The V end was cut by 3 bases, the J end by 1 base, with 13 bases between. The variable domain in full, with the rest retrieved from reference TRBV5-1 and TRBJ2-2, is KAGVTQTPRYLIKTRGQQVTLSCSPISGHRSVSWYQQTPGQGLQFLFEYFSETQRNKGNFPGRFSGRQFSNSRSEMNVSTLELGDSALYLCASSWGPSGNTGELFFGEGSRLTVL.

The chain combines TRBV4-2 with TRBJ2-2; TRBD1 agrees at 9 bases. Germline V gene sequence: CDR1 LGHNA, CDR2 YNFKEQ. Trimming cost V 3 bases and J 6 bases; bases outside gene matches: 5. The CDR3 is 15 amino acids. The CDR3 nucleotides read TGTGCCAGCAGCCAGGAGACAGGGGGGTCCGGGGAGCTGTTTTTT. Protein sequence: CASSQETGGSGELFF.

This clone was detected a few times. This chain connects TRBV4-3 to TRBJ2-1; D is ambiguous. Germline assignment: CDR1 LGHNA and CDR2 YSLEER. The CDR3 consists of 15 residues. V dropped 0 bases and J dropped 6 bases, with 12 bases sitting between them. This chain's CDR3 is CASSQDLWRRNEQFF. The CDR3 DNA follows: TGCGCCAGCAGCCAAGATCTTTGGCGTCGCAATGAGCAGTTCTTC.

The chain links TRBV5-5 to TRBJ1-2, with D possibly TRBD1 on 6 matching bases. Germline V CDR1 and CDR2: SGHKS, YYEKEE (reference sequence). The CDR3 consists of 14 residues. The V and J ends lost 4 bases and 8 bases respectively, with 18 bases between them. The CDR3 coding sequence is TGTGCCAGCAGCACCGAGACAGGAGCGGGGGGCTACACCTTC. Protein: CASSTETGAGGYTF.

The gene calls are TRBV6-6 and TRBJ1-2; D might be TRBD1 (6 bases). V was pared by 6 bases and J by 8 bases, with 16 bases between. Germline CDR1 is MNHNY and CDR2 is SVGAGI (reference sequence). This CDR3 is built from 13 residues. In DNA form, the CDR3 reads TGTGCCAGCAGCTCCAATGGGGGCCGAGGCTACACCTTC. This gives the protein CASSSNGGRGYTF.

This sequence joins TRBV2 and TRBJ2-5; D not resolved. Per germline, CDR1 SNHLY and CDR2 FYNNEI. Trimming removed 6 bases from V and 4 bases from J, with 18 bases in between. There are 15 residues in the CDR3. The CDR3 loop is CASRPRSGFGETQYF. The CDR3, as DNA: TGTGCCAGCAGGCCCCGAAGTGGATTTGGAGAGACCCAGTACTTC.

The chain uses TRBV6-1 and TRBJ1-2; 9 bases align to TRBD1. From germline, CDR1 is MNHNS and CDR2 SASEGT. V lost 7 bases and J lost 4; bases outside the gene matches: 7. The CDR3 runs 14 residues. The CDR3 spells CASTVDRGAYGYTF. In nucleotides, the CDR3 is TGTGCCAGCACCGTGGACAGGGGAGCCTATGGCTACACCTTC.

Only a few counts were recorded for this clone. The CDR3 spells CASHRETHYGYTF. The CDR3 bases are TGTGCCAGCCACAGGGAGACCCACTATGGCTACACCTTC. The chain uses TRBV19 and TRBJ1-2; tentative D call: TRBD1 (6 bases). Germline loops: CDR1 LNHDA, CDR2 SQIVND (reference sequence). V was clipped by 9 bases and J by 3 bases, with 14 bases between them. The CDR3 has 13 amino acids.

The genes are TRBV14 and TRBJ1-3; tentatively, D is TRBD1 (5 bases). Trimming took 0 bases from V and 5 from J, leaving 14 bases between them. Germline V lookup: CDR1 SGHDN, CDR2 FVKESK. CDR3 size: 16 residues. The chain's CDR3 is CASSQDPGPWRNTIYF. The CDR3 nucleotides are TGTGCCAGCAGCCAAGATCCGGGACCGTGGAGAAACACCATATATTTT.

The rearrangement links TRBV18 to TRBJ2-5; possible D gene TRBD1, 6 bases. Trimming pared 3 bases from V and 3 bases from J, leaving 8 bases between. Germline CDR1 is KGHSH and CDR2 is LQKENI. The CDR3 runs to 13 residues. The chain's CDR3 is CASSPGAKETQYF. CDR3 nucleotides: TGTGCCAGCTCACCGGGGGCCAAAGAGACCCAGTACTTC.

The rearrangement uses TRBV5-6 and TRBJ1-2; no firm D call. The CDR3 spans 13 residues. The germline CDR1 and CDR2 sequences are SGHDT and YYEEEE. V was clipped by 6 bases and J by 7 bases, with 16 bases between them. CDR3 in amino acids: CASTTHRASGYTF. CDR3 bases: TGTGCCAGCACGACGCATAGGGCGAGTGGCTACACCTTC. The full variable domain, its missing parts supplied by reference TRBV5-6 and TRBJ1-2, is DAGVTQSPTHLIKTRGQQVTLRCSPKSGHDTVSWYQQALGQGPQFIFQYYEEEERQRGNFPDRFSGHQFPNYSSELNVNALLLGDSALYLCASTTHRASGYTFGSGTRLTVV.

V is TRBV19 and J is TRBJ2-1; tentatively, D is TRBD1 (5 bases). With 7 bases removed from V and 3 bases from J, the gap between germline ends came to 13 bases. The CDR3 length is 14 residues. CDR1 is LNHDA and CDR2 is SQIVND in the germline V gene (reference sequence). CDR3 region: CASNDPGFYNEQFF. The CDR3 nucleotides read TGTGCCAGTAACGATCCAGGGTTCTACAATGAGCAGTTCTTC.

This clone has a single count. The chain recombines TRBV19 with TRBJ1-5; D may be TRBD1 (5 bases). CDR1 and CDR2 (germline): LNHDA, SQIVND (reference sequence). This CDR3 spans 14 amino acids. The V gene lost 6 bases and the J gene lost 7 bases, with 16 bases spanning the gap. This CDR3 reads CASRDDRGGQPQHF. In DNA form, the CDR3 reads TGTGCCAGTAGGGATGACAGAGGAGGGCAGCCCCAGCATTTT.

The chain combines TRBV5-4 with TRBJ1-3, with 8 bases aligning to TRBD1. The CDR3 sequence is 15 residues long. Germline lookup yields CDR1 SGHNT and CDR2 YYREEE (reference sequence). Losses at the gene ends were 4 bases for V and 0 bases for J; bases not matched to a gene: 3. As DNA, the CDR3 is TGTGCCAGCAGCCTGGACAGGGCCTCTGGAAACACCATATATTTT. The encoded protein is CASSLDRASGNTIYF.

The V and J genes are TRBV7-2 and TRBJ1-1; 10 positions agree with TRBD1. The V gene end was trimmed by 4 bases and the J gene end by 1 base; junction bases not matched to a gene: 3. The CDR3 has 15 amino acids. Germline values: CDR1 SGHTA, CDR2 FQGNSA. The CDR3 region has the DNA TGTGCCAGCAGCTCGCGACAGGGGGCGAACACTGAAGCTTTCTTT. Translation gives CASSSRQGANTEAFF.

CDR3 bases: TGCGCCAGCAGCCCCAACGACGGTCCTAACGTGTACACCTTC. It is translated as CASSPNDGPNVYTF. J is TRBJ1-2 and V is TRBV5-1; D uncertain. V was trimmed by 4 bases and J by 11 bases, leaving 21 bases between them. The CDR3 totals 14 residues. CDR1 SGHRS and CDR2 YFSETQ come from the germline V gene.

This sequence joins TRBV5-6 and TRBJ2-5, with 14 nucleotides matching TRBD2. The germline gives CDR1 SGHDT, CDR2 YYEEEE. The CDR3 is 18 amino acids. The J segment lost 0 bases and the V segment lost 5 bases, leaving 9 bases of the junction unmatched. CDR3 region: CASRKGLAGAVNQETQYF. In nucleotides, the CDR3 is TGTGCCAGCAGAAAGGGACTAGCGGGAGCGGTGAACCAAGAGACCCAGTACTTC.

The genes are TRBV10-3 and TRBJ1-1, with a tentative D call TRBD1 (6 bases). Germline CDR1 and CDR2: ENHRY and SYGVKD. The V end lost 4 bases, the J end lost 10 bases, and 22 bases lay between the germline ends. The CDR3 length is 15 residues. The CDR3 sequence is CAISGGRGPGVSAFF. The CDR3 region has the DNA TGTGCCATCAGTGGGGGGCGGGGGCCGGGAGTGTCAGCTTTCTTT.

As DNA, the CDR3 is TGCGCCAGCAGAACAGGGGTGGCGGGAGTTCGCACAGATACGCAGTATTTT. Translated: CASRTGVAGVRTDTQYF. The chain is built from TRBV5-1 and TRBJ2-3, with D perhaps matching TRBD1 or TRBD2 (7 bases each). V lost 5 bases and J 1 base, leaving 20 bases between the germline ends. CDR3 length: 17 residues. The germline gives CDR1 SGHRS, CDR2 YFSETQ.

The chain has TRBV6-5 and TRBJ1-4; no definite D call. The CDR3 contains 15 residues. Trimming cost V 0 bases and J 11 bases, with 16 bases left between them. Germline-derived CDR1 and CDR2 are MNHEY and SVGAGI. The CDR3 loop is CASSYSNRGSSKLFF. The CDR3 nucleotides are TGTGCCAGCAGTTACTCGAACCGGGGAAGTAGCAAACTGTTTTTT.